This T cell receptor beta chain was observed in a study of control samples from healthy donors and cancer patients. The CDR3 totals 15 residues. CDR1 SGDLS and CDR2 YYNGEE come from the germline V gene. Trimming removed 4 bases from V and 0 bases from J, with 10 bases in between. Sequencing used immunoSEQ multiplex PCR; TCRdb keeps in-frame clones, though not all of them. Of 100,000 to 150,000 clones detected, more than 85% appear once; the ten largest clones hold 1.5% to 2%. The sequencing input was blood. The receptor was derived from a man aged 18 to 30 in good health. The chain recombines TRBV9 with TRBJ2-2; D remains ambiguous. CDR3 nucleotides: TGTGCCAGCAGCATCGCCACAGCGAACACCGGGGAGCTGTTTTTT. Encoded protein: CASSIATANTGELFF.